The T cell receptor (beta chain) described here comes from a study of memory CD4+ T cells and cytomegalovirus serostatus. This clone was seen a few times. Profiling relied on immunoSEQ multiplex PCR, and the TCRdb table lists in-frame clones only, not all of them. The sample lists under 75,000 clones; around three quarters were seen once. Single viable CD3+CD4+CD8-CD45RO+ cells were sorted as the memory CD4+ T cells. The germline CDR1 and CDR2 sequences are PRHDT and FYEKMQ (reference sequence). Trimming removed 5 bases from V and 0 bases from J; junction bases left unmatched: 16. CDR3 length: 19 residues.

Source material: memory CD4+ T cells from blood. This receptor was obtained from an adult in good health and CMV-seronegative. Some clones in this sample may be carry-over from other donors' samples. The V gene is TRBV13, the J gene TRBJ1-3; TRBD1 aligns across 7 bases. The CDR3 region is CASSQTTYRGGTSGNTIYF. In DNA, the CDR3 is TGTGCCAGCAGCCAAACGACCTACAGGGGAGGTACCTCTGGAAACACCATATATTTT.